This TCR beta chain stems from a study of blood T cell repertoires in COVID-19 (dated by TCRdb to about 2020). With respect to the entire study: The collaborator samples originated in the United States, Italy and Spain and spanned the acute and convalescent phases of COVID-19. The material from the prospective study consisted of cDNA or gDNA derived from T cells, B-cell-depleted T cells, or PBMCs. The dataset comprised deeply sampled blood TCRbeta repertoires from subjects exposed to, actively infected with, or recovered from COVID-19. A freely available public database, intended as a resource for researchers studying the immune response to SARS-CoV-2, is where the repertoires were released. The samples were drawn from two sources: the first 160 participants of the ongoing ImmuneRACE study, and 1,000 to 1,500 subjects contributed by 6 global collaborators. The sample metadata nearly always contained a de-identified subject ID, COVID-19 status, age in years and sex. Where HLA class I and class II types were available, the types were taken from metadata supplied by the sample provider, not from assay-based typing. Summary of the overall study and its limitations: The quantity of clinical and demographic metadata differed by source and by participant and was supplied without curation.

For this clone: Its antigen is currently not known. Base qualities are not recorded, but no much larger clone differs from it by a single base.

Trimming leaves V shorter by 2 bases and J shorter by 5 bases, with the junction holding 9 bases beyond the gene matches. The CDR3 spans 17 residues, from the cysteine through the phenylalanine. The kept DNA is CDR3 alone, 51 bases in frame from the first base. Via the germline V gene, CDR1 is SGHRS and CDR2 YFSETQ. TCRbeta CDR3 regions were amplified from genomic DNA by means of the immunoSEQ Assay, a bias-controlled multiplex PCR. The original pipeline was this. Within the assay, amplification of reference gene primers was used to estimate how many nucleated cells each sample contained. To quantify the absolute abundance of each unique TCRbeta CDR3 rearrangement, sequence reads were collapsed and filtered. For each sample, productive Simpson clonality was calculated by taking the square root of Simpson's diversity index across productive rearrangements. In its TCRdb copy, this immuneACCESS table keeps in-frame sequences only and misses some clones. Where compared with another copy, unresolved V genes explain less than half of these, and the others have no known cause. V, J and clone size are those of that table, while D and trimming were read from the DNA. Present in this sample are about 190,000 clones, 89% of which were seen just once. About 7% of the sample goes to the ten largest clones.

Each collaborating institution followed its own protocols to collect whole blood in K2EDTA tubes. For TCRbeta analysis, collaborator samples were shipped as frozen whole blood, as isolated PBMCs, or as DNA extracted from either sample type. The origin of this receptor is a man aged 35-49 years with acute or convalescent COVID-19. The chain was built from TRBV5-1 and TRBJ2-2; 10 bases in the middle match TRBD2. The sequencing input was peripheral blood. CDR3 protein: CASSFGSGGTNTGELFF. In nucleotides, the sequence is TGCGCCAGCAGCTTCGGTAGCGGGGGGACAAATACCGGGGAGCTGTTTTTT.